One and the same sample provided the 27 T cell receptor beta chains below, sequenced in a study of T cells in Graves' hyperthyroidism and ophthalmopathy. TCR beta CDR3 regions were amplified from RNA transcripts. HTBI primers were used for first-round RT-PCR of the TCR CDR3. One entry per CDR3 protein, called by TCRdb with MiXCR from the multiplex PCR reads. This table holds about 740,000 distinct CDR3 sequences, 13% to 15% found once. The specimen was blood. The receptor set was obtained from a woman aged 18-29 years with Graves' hyperthyroidism.

This clonotype came up many times. This chain connects TRBV5-1 to TRBJ2-7; 7 bases line up with TRBD1. The CDR3 loop spans 15 amino acids. CDR1 SGHRS and CDR2 YFSETQ come from the germline V gene. V lost 0 bases and J lost 2; bases outside the gene matches: 5. CDR3 in amino acids: CASSLDGTATYEQYF. CDR3 sequence (DNA): TGCGCCAGCAGCTTGGACGGGACAGCGACCTACGAGCAGTACTTC. The variable domain in full, completed from reference TRBV5-1 and TRBJ2-7, reads KAGVTQTPRYLIKTRGQQVTLSCSPISGHRSVSWYQQTPGQGLQFLFEYFSETQRNKGNFPGRFSGRQFSNSRSEMNVSTLELGDSALYLCASSLDGTATYEQYFGPGTRLTVT.

This clonotype has more than one count but fewer than ten. The chain has TRBV20-1 and TRBJ2-7, with TRBD2 matching 8 bases. This CDR3 region has 15 residues. V shed 4 bases, J shed 0 bases, and the junction held 8 bases outside the gene matches. CDR1 is DFQATT, CDR2 SNEGSKA, per germline (reference sequence). CDR3 residues: CSANSLGGDSYEQYF. DNA for the CDR3: TGCAGTGCTAATTCCCTCGGGGGGGACTCCTACGAGCAGTACTTC.

Written as DNA, the CDR3 is TGTGCCAGCAGTTTATCAGAAGAGGGGGAGGAGACCCAGTACTTC. Its translation is CASSLSEEGEETQYF. The genes are TRBV27 and TRBJ2-5, with TRBD1 as a possible D gene (6 bases). CDR1 and CDR2 from the germline V gene are MNHEY and SMNVEV (reference sequence). The CDR3 is 15 residues long. Trimming left V 0 bases short and J 5 bases short, with 13 bases between.

This clonotype came up many times. The rearrangement uses TRBV27 and TRBJ1-2; perhaps TRBD1 as D (5 bases). The CDR3 is 15 residues long. V gave up 2 bases and J gave up 3 bases, with 13 bases separating them. CDR1 is MNHEY, CDR2 SMNVEV, per germline (reference sequence). The CDR3 sequence is CASSLSWDPYYGYTF. CDR3 DNA sequence: TGTGCCAGCAGTTTAAGCTGGGACCCTTACTATGGCTACACCTTC.

This clonotype came up many times. The CDR3 DNA is TGTGCCAGCAGTTTTGCCAGCGGGAGGCAAGAGACCCAGTACTTC. Translated, it gives CASSFASGRQETQYF. The chain combines TRBV12-3 or TRBV12-4 with TRBJ2-5; 9 positions match TRBD2. The CDR3 spans 15 residues. The V gene end was trimmed by 3 bases and the J gene end by 2 bases; junction bases not matched to a gene: 4.

The table lists this clonotype with a few counts. An end of the junction does not agree with germline; a read error may underlie this. The V call is TRBV6-1, the J call TRBJ2-7; D not resolved. CDR1 is MNHNS and CDR2 is SASEGT in the germline V gene. The CDR3 is 17 residues long. CDR3 nucleotide sequence: TGTGCCAGCAGTTCTTCTGTTTTTGGATCGGTACCCTACGGGCAGTACTTC. As protein: CASSSSVFGSVPYGQYF.

This clonotype was recorded many times. The chain employs TRBV18 and TRBJ1-1; tentatively, D is TRBD1 (6 bases). The CDR3 sequence is 13 residues long. CDR1 KGHSH and CDR2 LQKENI come from the germline V gene. The V and J ends lost 3 bases and 5 bases respectively, with 10 bases between them. The CDR3: CASSPRQGTEAFF. The CDR3 region has the DNA TGTGCCAGCTCACCGCGCCAGGGGACTGAAGCTTTCTTT.

In this sample, this clonotype turned up a few times. V is TRBV7-9 and J is TRBJ1-1; D remains ambiguous. Germline V gene sequence: CDR1 SEHNR, CDR2 FQNEAQ (reference sequence). The ends were cut back, 3 bases at V and 2 bases at J, with 16 bases in the middle. This CDR3 spans 16 amino acids. CDR3 sequence (DNA): TGTGCCAGCAGCTTTAACCGATTCCGACAAAACACTGAAGCTTTCTTT. It is translated as CASSFNRFRQNTEAFF.

This clonotype showed up just a few times. Since a much larger clone is just one base distant, this may be a read error. The genes are TRBV27 and TRBJ2-7; a weak D match, TRBD2 (6 bases). This CDR3 spans 12 amino acids. V was shortened by 4 bases and J by 6 bases, with 10 bases between the two germline ends. Germline assignment: CDR1 MNHEY and CDR2 SMNVEV (reference sequence). Here the CDR3 DNA reads TGTGCCAGCAGTTCCAACGGGGGCGAGCAGTACTTC. It codes for CASSSNGGEQYF.

The J gene is TRBJ2-5, the V gene TRBV7-2; possibly TRBD1 for D (5 bases). Germline V gene sequence: CDR1 SGHTA, CDR2 FQGNSA. The CDR3 contains 14 residues. Deletions cut 1 base from V and 6 bases from J, with 12 bases between. DNA of the CDR3: TGTGCCAGCAGCTTAGGAAGCAGGGCGAAGACCCAGTACTTC. It is translated as CASSLGSRAKTQYF.

This clonotype was seen ten or more times. The chain couples TRBV20-1 to TRBJ2-7; D is uncertain. Trimming left V 6 bases short and J 2 bases short, with 14 bases between. The CDR3 loop spans 13 amino acids. Germline CDR1 DFQATT, CDR2 SNEGSKA (reference sequence). CDR3 nucleotides: TGCAGTGCCGCTCTGACTTATACCTACGAGCAGTACTTC. Protein: CSAALTYTYEQYF.

The chain couples TRBV27 to TRBJ2-1; D is unclear. The V and J ends lost 2 bases and 4 bases respectively, with 9 bases between them. Germline lookup yields CDR1 MNHEY and CDR2 SMNVEV (reference sequence). This CDR3 has 14 amino acids. The CDR3 DNA reads as TGTGCCAGCAGTTTAGTCCCCGGGTACAATGAGCAGTTCTTC. Protein product: CASSLVPGYNEQFF.

This clonotype was counted at least ten times. One junction end disagrees with the germline gene, perhaps due to a read error. V is TRBV2 and J is TRBJ2-5; 13 bases align to TRBD2. The CDR3 consists of 16 residues. Germline lookup yields CDR1 SNHLY and CDR2 FYNNEI. CDR3 sequence: CASREGLAGAAETQYF. The CDR3 coding sequence is TGTGCCAGCAGGGAAGGACTAGCGGGAGCTGCAGAGACCCAGTACTTC.

The chain recombines TRBV7-9 with TRBJ2-7, with 7 bases matching TRBD2. This CDR3 comprises 13 residues. Germline CDR1 reads SEHNR; CDR2 reads FQNEAQ (reference sequence). With V trimmed by 2 bases and J by 6 bases, 4 bases remained unmatched. The CDR3 nucleotides are TGTGCCAGCAGCTTATATCCGGGGGGCGAGCAGTACTTC. This encodes CASSLYPGGEQYF.

This clonotype showed up just a few times. The chain couples TRBV7-9 to TRBJ2-1, with 9 positions matching TRBD2. Germline V gives CDR1 SEHNR, CDR2 FQNEAQ (reference sequence). The CDR3 contains 18 residues. With V trimmed by 5 bases and J by 5 bases, 16 bases remained unmatched. The CDR3 DNA reads as TGTGCCAGCAGCCGACTCTTAAGGACCGGGACTAGCAACAATGAGCAGTTCTTC. Encoded protein: CASSRLLRTGTSNNEQFF.

The V call is TRBV5-8, the J call TRBJ2-7; D perhaps matches TRBD2 (5 bases). The germline V gene has CDR1 SGHTS and CDR2 YDEGEE. V lost 0 bases to trimming and J lost 2 bases, with 15 bases between them. The CDR3 runs to 16 residues. The CDR3 protein is CASSLAHPGKTYEQYF. The CDR3 DNA is TGTGCCAGCAGCTTGGCCCACCCGGGGAAGACCTACGAGCAGTACTTC.

DNA of the CDR3: TGTGCCTGGAGCCCGGACGCTAACTATGGCTACACCTTC. Its protein product is CAWSPDANYGYTF. The chain has TRBV30 and TRBJ1-2; D uncertain. Per germline, CDR1 GTSNPN and CDR2 SVGIG (reference sequence). V shed 3 bases and J shed 0 bases, with 8 bases lying between them. CDR3 length: 13 residues.

This clonotype was counted at least ten times. This chain joins TRBV6-2 or TRBV6-3 and TRBJ2-1; TRBD2 agrees at 13 bases. CDR1 and CDR2 from the germline V gene are MNHEY and SVGEGT. The V gene end was trimmed by 7 bases and the J gene end by 7 bases; junction bases not matched to a gene: 7. CDR3 length: 15 amino acids. CDR3 sequence: CASTGLAGVLNEQFF. The CDR3 DNA sequence: TGTGCCAGCACCGGACTAGCGGGAGTTTTGAATGAGCAGTTCTTC.

This clonotype has more than one count but fewer than ten. This rearrangement joins TRBV7-6 to TRBJ2-2, with 10 bases that match TRBD2. Germline CDR1 SGHVS, CDR2 FNYEAQ. This CDR3 region has 13 residues. The V segment lost 3 bases and the J segment 9 bases; nucleotides outside the gene matches: 1. The CDR3 sequence is CASSLGLARELFF. DNA of the CDR3: TGTGCCAGCAGCTTGGGACTAGCGAGGGAGCTGTTTTTT.

This clonotype was seen at least ten times. The genes are TRBV27 and TRBJ2-1; D might be TRBD1 (6 bases). Per germline, CDR1 MNHEY and CDR2 SMNVEV (reference sequence). The CDR3 is 16 residues long. Between the trimmed V and J ends, which lost 7 bases and 5 bases, there was a span of 21 bases. CDR3 sequence: CASNQDRTILHNEQFF. The CDR3 bases are TGTGCCAGCAATCAAGACAGGACCATACTTCACAATGAGCAGTTCTTC.

The gene calls are TRBV27 and TRBJ2-5; the match to TRBD2 covers 10 bases. CDR1 and CDR2 (germline): MNHEY, SMNVEV (reference sequence). The V and J ends lost 6 bases and 5 bases, in that order; junction bases with no gene match: 12. The CDR3 is 16 residues long. CDR3 loop: CASSSLLAGARETQYF. The CDR3 nucleotides read TGTGCCAGCAGCTCCCTCCTAGCGGGAGCAAGGGAGACCCAGTACTTC.

This clonotype appeared many times. The rearrangement joins TRBV20-1 to TRBJ2-7, with 7 nucleotides matching TRBD2. With 0 bases clipped from V and 3 bases from J, the junction kept 8 bases outside the gene matches. The CDR3 totals 15 residues. CDR1 is DFQATT and CDR2 is SNEGSKA in the germline V gene (reference sequence). The DNA for the CDR3 is TGCAGTGCTAGAGATCAGCTAGCGGAGGGCTACGAGCAGTACTTC. Its translation: CSARDQLAEGYEQYF.

The CDR3 sequence: CSARGGGGTFSNQPQHF. CDR3 bases: TGCAGTGCTAGAGGGGGGGGGGGGACATTTAGCAATCAGCCCCAGCATTTT. This sequence joins TRBV20-1 and TRBJ1-5; weak D call: TRBD1 (6 bases). The CDR3 consists of 17 residues. Per germline, CDR1 DFQATT and CDR2 SNEGSKA (reference sequence). V lost 1 base and J 0 bases, leaving 16 bases between the germline ends.

At least ten counts were recorded for this clonotype. This chain joins TRBV5-6 and TRBJ2-1; 11 bases are shared with TRBD2. The CDR3 is 14 amino acids. Germline V gene lookup returns CDR1 SGHDT and CDR2 YYEEEE. V shed 1 base and J 8 bases; nucleotides not matched to a gene: 2. The CDR3 nucleotides are TGTGCCAGCAGCTTGTTAGCGGGAGGGGATGAGCAGTTCTTC. It encodes CASSLLAGGDEQFF.

Ten or more counts support this clonotype. The chain joins TRBV6-2 or TRBV6-3 to TRBJ2-1; D is possibly TRBD1 or TRBD2 (5 bases each). This CDR3 is built from 19 residues. Trimming shortened V by 4 bases and J by 9 bases, and 31 bases separated the two germline ends. The germline V gene encodes CDR1 MNHEY and CDR2 SVGEGT. CDR3 sequence reads: CASSSAQGRISSRKSEQFF. For the CDR3, the DNA is TGTGCCAGCAGTTCGGCCCAGGGACGGATTAGTAGTAGGAAGAGTGAGCAGTTCTTC.

The V call is TRBV24-1, the J call TRBJ2-3; 7 bases line up with TRBD1. The CDR3 has 14 amino acids. Germline CDR1 reads KGHDR; CDR2 reads SFDVKD. V was clipped by 4 bases and J by 8 bases; unmatched bases: 8. The CDR3 DNA reads as TGTGCCACCAGTGAAGAACAGGGGTATTCTACGCAGTATTTT. As protein: CATSEEQGYSTQYF.

This chain joins TRBV12-3 or TRBV12-4 and TRBJ2-1; D is possibly TRBD2 (5 bases). This CDR3 comprises 13 residues. Deletions cut 8 bases from V and 9 bases from J, with 17 bases between. CDR3 nucleotides: TGTGCCAGCCGACTGGAGGAGTTGGGTGAGCAGTTCTTC. Translation gives CASRLEELGEQFF.